The entry below describes one TCR beta chain. A single record per CDR3 protein comes from TCRdb applying MiXCR to the 5' RACE reads. The profile shows around 1.7 million distinct CDR3 sequences, roughly a third of them singletons. The data are from a study of identical twins. Germline loops: CDR1 LNHDA, CDR2 SQIVND (reference sequence). The V segment lost 5 bases and the J segment 11 bases; nucleotides outside the gene matches: 16. The CDR3 is 16 residues long. The receptor was derived from a newborn girl in good health. Specimen: cord blood. The chain employs TRBV19 and TRBJ2-5; 11 bases are shared with TRBD2. The CDR3 is CASSRVAGGPYNEQYF. CDR3 DNA sequence: TGTGCCAGTAGTCGGGTAGCGGGGGGGCCTTACAATGAGCAGTACTTC.